This T cell receptor beta chain was retrieved from a study of T cells in Graves' hyperthyroidism and ophthalmopathy. V lost 4 bases to trimming and J lost 3 bases; unmatched junction nucleotides: 9. CDR1 is SQVTM, CDR2 ANQGSEA, per germline. The CDR3 has 14 amino acids. There were TCR beta CDR3 regions amplified from RNA transcripts. First-round RT-PCR of the TCR CDR3 relied on the HTBI primer set. TCRdb fed the multiplex PCR reads into MiXCR, producing one record per CDR3 protein. The repertoire holds 350,000 to 400,000 distinct CDR3 sequences, with 14% to 15% as singletons. Notes on this clonotype: The target antigen is unknown.

Study-wide points: Ophthalmopathy was separated from stable hyperthyroidism by a 13 V-J model.

The sequenced sample consisted of blood. This sequence joins TRBV29-1 and TRBJ2-7, with 7 bases that match TRBD1. The receptor's source is a woman younger than 45 with Graves' hyperthyroidism. CDR3 sequence (DNA): TGCAGCGTTGGCCTCGTCAGGGGGTTCTACGAGCAGTACTTC. This codes for CSVGLVRGFYEQYF.